The source of this TCR beta chain is a study of T cell clones after liver transplantation. Only in-frame clones appear in the TCRdb table, and some are missing; sequencing was by immunoSEQ multiplex PCR. The sample includes roughly 67,000 clones, roughly 92% of them seen just once. The CDR3 contains 20 residues. The sequencing here drew on CD4+ T cells from blood, taken less than 28 months after liver transplant. This chain uses TRBV21-1 with TRBJ2-7; TRBD1, the D gene given by the table, was not confirmed from the DNA. TRBV21-1 is given as a pseudogene. The TCR originated in a human patient who received a liver transplant. Some T cells may have come from the graft donor. The CDR3 reads CASSNVLGRDRGNLTYEQYF. CDR3 DNA sequence: TGTGCCAGCAGCAACGTTCTCGGCCGGGACAGGGGTAATCTAACCTACGAGCAGTACTTC.